This T cell receptor (beta chain) originates from a study of T-cell memory formation after mild COVID-19. Study results and limitations: The CD4+ clones that contracted clustered mainly within CM and EM, and the CD8+ clones concentrated in EMRA.

TCRdb itself ran the 5' RACE reads through MiXCR, one entry per CDR3 protein. The table lists approximately 250,000 distinct CDR3 sequences, 15% to 20% of them singletons. Per the germline V gene, CDR1 is MNHEY and CDR2 is SVGAGI. This CDR3 is 16 amino acids long. Between the trimmed V and J ends, which lost 6 bases and 3 bases, there was a span of 19 bases. This clonotype was detected many times. Its cognate antigen is unknown. Material: PBMCs or a T cell subset sorted from them (not recorded which). This chain uses TRBV6-5 with TRBJ2-3; perhaps TRBD1 as D (6 bases). The TCR comes from a man aged 18 to 29 who had mild COVID-19 (a few samples of this study predate the infection). Cell type and time point are not known. CDR3 in amino acids: CASRRTHPRGTDTQYF. The DNA for the CDR3 is TGTGCCAGCAGGAGGACCCACCCAAGGGGGACAGATACGCAGTATTTT.